This record looks at one T cell receptor beta chain sequence and its context. Clones were sequenced by immunoSEQ multiplex PCR, and TCRdb holds only the in-frame ones, with some missing. The sample lists some 54,000 clones, approximately 91% occurring once. The record originates from a study of blood T cell repertoires in COVID-19. The CDR3 consists of 19 residues. CDR1 is MNHEY and CDR2 is SMNVEV in the germline V gene (reference sequence). V was cut by 7 bases and J by 8 bases, with 33 bases left in between. This receptor was obtained from a man aged 60 to 75 with acute or convalescent COVID-19. The sample comprised peripheral blood. This chain connects TRBV27 to TRBJ2-1; the D gene is possibly TRBD1 (6 bases). In DNA, the CDR3 is TGTGCCAGCACGATGGCTCGGTCTTTTATGCCAGGGGCTGACCATGAGCAGTTCTTC. Protein sequence: CASTMARSFMPGADHEQFF.